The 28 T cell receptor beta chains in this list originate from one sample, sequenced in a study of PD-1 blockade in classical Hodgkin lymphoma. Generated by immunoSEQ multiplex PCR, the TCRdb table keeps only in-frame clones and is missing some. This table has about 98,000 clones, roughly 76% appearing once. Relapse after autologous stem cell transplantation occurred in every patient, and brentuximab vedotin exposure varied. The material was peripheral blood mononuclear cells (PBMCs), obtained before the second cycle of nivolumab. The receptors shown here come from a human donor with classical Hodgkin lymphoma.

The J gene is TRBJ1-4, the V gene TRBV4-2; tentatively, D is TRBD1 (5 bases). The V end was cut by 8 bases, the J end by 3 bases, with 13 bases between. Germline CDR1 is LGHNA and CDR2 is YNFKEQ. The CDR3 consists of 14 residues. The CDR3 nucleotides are TGTGCCAGCGGGCGCCAGGGCGCTAATGAAAAACTGTTTTTT. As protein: CASGRQGANEKLFF.

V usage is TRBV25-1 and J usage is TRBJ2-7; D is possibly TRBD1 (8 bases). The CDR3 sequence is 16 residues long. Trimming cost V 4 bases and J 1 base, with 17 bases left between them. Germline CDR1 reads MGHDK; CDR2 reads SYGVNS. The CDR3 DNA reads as TGTGCCAGCAGTGGTTACAGGGGGGGGTGGTCCTACGAGCAGTACTTC. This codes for CASSGYRGGWSYEQYF.

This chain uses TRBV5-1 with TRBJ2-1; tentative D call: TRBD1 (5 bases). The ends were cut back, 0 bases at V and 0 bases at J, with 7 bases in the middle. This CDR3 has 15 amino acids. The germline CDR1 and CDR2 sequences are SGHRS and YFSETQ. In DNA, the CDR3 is TGCGCCAGCAGCTTGGGGCAGGGCTCCTACAATGAGCAGTTCTTC. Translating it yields CASSLGQGSYNEQFF.

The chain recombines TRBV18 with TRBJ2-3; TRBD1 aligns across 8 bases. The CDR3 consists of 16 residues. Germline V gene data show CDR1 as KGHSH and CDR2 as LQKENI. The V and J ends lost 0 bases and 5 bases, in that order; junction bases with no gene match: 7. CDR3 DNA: TGTGCCAGCTCACCACCGGGCAGGGGGCGCGGAGATACGCAGTATTTT. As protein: CASSPPGRGRGDTQYF.

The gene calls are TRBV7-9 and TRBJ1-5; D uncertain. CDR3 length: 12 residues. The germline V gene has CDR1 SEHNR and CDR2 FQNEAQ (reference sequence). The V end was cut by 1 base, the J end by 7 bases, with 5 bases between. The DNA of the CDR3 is TGTGCCAGCAGCTTAGATTGGCAGCCCCAGCATTTT. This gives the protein CASSLDWQPQHF.

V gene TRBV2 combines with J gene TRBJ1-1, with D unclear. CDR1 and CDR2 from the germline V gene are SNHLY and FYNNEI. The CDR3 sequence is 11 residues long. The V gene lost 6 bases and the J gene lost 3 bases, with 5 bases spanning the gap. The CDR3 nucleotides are TGTGCCAGCAGAGCCTACACTGAAGCTTTCTTT. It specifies CASRAYTEAFF.

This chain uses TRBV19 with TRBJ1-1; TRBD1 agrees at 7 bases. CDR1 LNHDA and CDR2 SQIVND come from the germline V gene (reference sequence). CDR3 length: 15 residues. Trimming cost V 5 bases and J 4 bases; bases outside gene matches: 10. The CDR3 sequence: CASSPPTGRVTEAFF. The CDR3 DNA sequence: TGTGCCAGTAGTCCTCCGACAGGGCGCGTCACTGAAGCTTTCTTT.

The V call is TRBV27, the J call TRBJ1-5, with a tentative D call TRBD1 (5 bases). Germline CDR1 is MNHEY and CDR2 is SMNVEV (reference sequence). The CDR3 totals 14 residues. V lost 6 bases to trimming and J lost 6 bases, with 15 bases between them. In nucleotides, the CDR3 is TGTGCCAGCAGGGGGACCCGGCTGAGTCAGCCCCAGCATTTT. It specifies CASRGTRLSQPQHF.

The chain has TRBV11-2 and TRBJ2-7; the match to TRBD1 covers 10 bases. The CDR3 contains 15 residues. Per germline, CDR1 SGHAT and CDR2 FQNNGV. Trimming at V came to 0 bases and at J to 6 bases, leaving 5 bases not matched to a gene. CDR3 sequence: CASSLDGTGDGEQYF. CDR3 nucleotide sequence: TGTGCCAGCAGCTTAGACGGGACAGGGGACGGCGAGCAGTACTTC.

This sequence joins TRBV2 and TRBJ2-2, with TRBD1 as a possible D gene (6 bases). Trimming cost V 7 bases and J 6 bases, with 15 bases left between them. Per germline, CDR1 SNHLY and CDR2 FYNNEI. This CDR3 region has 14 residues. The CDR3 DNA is TGTGCCAGCAAGTCAGGGGTGGGAGCCGGGGAGCTGTTTTTT. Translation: CASKSGVGAGELFF.

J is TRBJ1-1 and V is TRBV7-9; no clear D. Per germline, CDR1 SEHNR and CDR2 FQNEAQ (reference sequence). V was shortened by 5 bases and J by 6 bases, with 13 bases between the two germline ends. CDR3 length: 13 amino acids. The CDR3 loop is CASSRQVLAEAFF. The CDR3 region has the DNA TGTGCCAGCAGCCGCCAGGTTTTGGCTGAAGCTTTCTTT.

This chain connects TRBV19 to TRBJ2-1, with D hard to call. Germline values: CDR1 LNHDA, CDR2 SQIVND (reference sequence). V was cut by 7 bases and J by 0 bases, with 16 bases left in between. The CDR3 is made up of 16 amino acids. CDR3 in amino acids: CASNMGGPSSYNEQFF. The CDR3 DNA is TGTGCCAGTAACATGGGTGGCCCTAGCTCCTACAATGAGCAGTTCTTC.

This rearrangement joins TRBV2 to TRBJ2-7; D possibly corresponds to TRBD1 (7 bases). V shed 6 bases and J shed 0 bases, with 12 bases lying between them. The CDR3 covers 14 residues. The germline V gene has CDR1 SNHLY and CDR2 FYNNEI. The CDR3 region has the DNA TGTGCCAGCAGGCGGGACAGCAACTCCTACGAGCAGTACTTC. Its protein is CASRRDSNSYEQYF.

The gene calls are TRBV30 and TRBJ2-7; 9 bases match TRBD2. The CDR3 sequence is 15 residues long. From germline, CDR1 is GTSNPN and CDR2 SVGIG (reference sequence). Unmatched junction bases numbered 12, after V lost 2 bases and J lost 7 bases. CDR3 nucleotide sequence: TGTGCCTGGAGTTTCAGTGGCGGGAGGGCGGTTGAGCAGTACTTC. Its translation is CAWSFSGGRAVEQYF.

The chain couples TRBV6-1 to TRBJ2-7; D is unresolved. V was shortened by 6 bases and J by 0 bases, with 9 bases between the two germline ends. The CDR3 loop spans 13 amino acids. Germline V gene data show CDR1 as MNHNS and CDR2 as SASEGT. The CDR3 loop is CASRTLPSYEQYF. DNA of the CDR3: TGTGCCAGCAGGACCCTCCCCTCCTACGAGCAGTACTTC.

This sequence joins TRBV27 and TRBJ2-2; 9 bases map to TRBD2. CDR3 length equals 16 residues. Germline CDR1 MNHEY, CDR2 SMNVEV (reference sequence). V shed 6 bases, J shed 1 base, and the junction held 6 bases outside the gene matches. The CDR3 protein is CASRLAGVVNTGELFF. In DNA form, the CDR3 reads TGTGCCAGCAGATTAGCGGGAGTGGTGAACACCGGGGAGCTGTTTTTT.

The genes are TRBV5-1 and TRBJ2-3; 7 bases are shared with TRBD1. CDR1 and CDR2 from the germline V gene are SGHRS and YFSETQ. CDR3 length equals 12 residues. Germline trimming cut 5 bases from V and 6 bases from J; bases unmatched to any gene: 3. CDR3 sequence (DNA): TGCGCCAGCAGGCCGGACAGGGATACGCAGTATTTT. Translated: CASRPDRDTQYF.

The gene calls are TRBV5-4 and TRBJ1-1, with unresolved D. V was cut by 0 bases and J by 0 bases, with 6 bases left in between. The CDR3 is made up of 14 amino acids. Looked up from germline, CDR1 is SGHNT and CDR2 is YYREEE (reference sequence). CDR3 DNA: TGTGCCAGCAGCTTGGGGGTTTTGAACACTGAAGCTTTCTTT. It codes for CASSLGVLNTEAFF.

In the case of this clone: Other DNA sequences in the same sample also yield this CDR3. The CDR3 DNA follows: TGTGCCAGTAGACTAGCGGGAGTTGAGACCCAGTACTTC. It yields the protein CASRLAGVETQYF. The chain couples TRBV19 to TRBJ2-5, with 11 bases matching TRBD2. Germline V gene data show CDR1 as LNHDA and CDR2 as SQIVND (reference sequence). This CDR3 is 13 amino acids long. After removal of 6 bases from V and 5 bases from J, the junction contained 2 bases not matched to a gene. Based on the CDR3 plus reference TRBV19 and TRBJ2-5, the full variable domain is DGGITQSPKYLFRKEGQNVTLSCEQNLNHDAMYWYRQDPGQGLRLIYYSQIVNDFQKGDIAEGYSVSREKKESFPLTVTSAQKNPTAFYLCASRLAGVETQYFGPGTRLLVL.

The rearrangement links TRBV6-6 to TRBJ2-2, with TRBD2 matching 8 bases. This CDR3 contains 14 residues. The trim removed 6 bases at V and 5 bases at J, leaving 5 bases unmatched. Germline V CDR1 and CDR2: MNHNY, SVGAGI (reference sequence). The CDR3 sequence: CASSRREGTGELFF. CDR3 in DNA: TGTGCCAGCAGCCGCCGGGAGGGGACCGGGGAGCTGTTTTTT.

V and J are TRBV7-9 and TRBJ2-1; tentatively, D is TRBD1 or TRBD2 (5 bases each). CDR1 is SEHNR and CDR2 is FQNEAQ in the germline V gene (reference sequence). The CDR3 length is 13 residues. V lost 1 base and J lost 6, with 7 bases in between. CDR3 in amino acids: CASSLVGVNEQFF. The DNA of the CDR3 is TGTGCCAGCAGCTTAGTGGGGGTCAATGAGCAGTTCTTC.

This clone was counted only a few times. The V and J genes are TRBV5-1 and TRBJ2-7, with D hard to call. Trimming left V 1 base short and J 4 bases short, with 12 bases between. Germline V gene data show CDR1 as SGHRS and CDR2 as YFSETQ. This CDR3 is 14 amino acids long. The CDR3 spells CASSLPGRQYEQYF. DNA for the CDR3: TGCGCCAGCAGCTTGCCCGGACGGCAATACGAGCAGTACTTC.

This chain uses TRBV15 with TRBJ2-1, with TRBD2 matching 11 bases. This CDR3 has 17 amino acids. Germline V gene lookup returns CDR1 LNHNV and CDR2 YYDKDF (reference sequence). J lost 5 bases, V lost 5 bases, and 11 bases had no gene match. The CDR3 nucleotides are TGTGCCACCAGCTATCCCCCAGGGACTAGCGGCAACAATGAGCAGTTCTTC. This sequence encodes CATSYPPGTSGNNEQFF.

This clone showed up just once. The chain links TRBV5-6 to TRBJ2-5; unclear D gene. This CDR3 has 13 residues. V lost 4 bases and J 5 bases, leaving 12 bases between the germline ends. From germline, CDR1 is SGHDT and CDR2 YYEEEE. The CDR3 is CASSPVAAETQYF. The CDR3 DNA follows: TGTGCCAGCAGCCCTGTCGCTGCGGAGACCCAGTACTTC. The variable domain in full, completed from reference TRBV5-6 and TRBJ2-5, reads DAGVTQSPTHLIKTRGQQVTLRCSPKSGHDTVSWYQQALGQGPQFIFQYYEEEERQRGNFPDRFSGHQFPNYSSELNVNALLLGDSALYLCASSPVAAETQYFGPGTRLLVL.

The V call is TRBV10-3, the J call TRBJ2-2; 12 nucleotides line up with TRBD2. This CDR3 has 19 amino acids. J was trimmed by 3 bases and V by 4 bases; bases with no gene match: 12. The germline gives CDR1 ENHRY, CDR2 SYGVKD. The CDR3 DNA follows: TGTGCCATCAGTGCTTGGCTAGCGGGAGGGCCAGCGGACACCGGGGAGCTGTTTTTT. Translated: CAISAWLAGGPADTGELFF.

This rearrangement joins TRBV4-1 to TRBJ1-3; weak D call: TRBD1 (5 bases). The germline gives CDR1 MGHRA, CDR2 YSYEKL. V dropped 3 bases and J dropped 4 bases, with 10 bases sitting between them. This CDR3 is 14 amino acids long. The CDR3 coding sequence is TGCGCCAGCAGCCAGCCCAACAGGGGAAACACCATATATTTT. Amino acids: CASSQPNRGNTIYF.

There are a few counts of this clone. The CDR3 nucleotides read TGCGCCAGCAGCTTGGCCTCTAGCCTTCTTTTCTACGAGCAGTACTTC. This gives the protein CASSLASSLLFYEQYF. The gene calls are TRBV5-1 and TRBJ2-7, with D possibly being TRBD2 (5 bases). The ends were cut back, 0 bases at V and 3 bases at J, with 16 bases in the middle. Germline-derived CDR1 and CDR2 are SGHRS and YFSETQ. This CDR3 region has 16 residues.

In nucleotides, the CDR3 is TGTGCCAGCAGAAATACTCGGACAGATTATCAGCCCCAGCATTTT. Residues: CASRNTRTDYQPQHF. The genes are TRBV6-1 and TRBJ1-5; possible D gene TRBD1, 6 bases. The CDR3 consists of 15 residues. V lost 6 bases to trimming and J lost 5 bases, with 17 bases between them. Germline assignment: CDR1 MNHNS and CDR2 SASEGT.